Listed here are 20 T cell receptor beta chains from one sample, sequenced in a study of Graves' ophthalmopathy and Graves' hyperthyroidism. The sequenced template was RNA, covering the TCR beta CDR3 region. An opening RT-PCR round employed HTBI primers and preceded a second-round multiplex PCR. TCRdb passed the multiplex PCR reads through MiXCR, listing each CDR3 protein once. The sample yields some 170,000 distinct CDR3 sequences, about two fifths seen once. The sequencing sample was made of peripheral blood. Receptors were obtained from a man aged 30 to 39 with Graves' ophthalmopathy.

This chain connects TRBV6-2 or TRBV6-3 to TRBJ1-2; 7 bases map to TRBD1. The germline gives CDR1 MNHEY, CDR2 SVGEGT. CDR3 length: 13 residues. V lost 7 bases to trimming and J lost 7 bases; unmatched junction nucleotides: 9. In DNA form, the CDR3 reads TGTGCCAGCATTACCACAGGGGTTGGTGGCTACACCTTC. As protein: CASITTGVGGYTF.

This clonotype was counted many times. The rearrangement joins TRBV7-9 to TRBJ2-1; TRBD2 aligns across 10 bases. Per the germline V gene, CDR1 is SEHNR and CDR2 is FQNEAQ (reference sequence). CDR3 size: 16 residues. Trimming took 5 bases from V and 4 from J; bases not matched to a gene: 8. The DNA for the CDR3 is TGTGCCAGCAGCGAAACTAGCGGGACTTTATACAATGAGCAGTTCTTC. It is translated as CASSETSGTLYNEQFF.

This clonotype occurred many times. This chain connects TRBV6-2 or TRBV6-3 to TRBJ2-5; maybe TRBD1 (6 bases). The CDR3 runs 13 residues. CDR1 is MNHEY and CDR2 is SVGEGT in the germline V gene. V lost 2 bases and J lost 4, with 8 bases in between. The CDR3 sequence is CASSYARGETQYF. In DNA form, the CDR3 reads TGTGCCAGCAGTTACGCCAGGGGAGAGACCCAGTACTTC.

The chain recombines TRBV6-5 with TRBJ1-2, with a weak D call TRBD1 (5 bases). Trimming stripped 2 bases from V and 2 bases from J, with 12 bases between. The CDR3 has 15 residues. Looked up from germline, CDR1 is MNHEY and CDR2 is SVGAGI. The CDR3 spells CASSYGAGTNYGYTF. In nucleotides, the CDR3 is TGTGCCAGCAGTTACGGGGCAGGGACCAACTATGGCTACACCTTC.

Sample share makes this clonotype medium-sized. The J gene is TRBJ2-4, the V gene TRBV7-9; 8 positions match TRBD1. The CDR3 contains 15 residues. The V gene end was trimmed by 4 bases and the J gene end by 4 bases; junction bases not matched to a gene: 6. Germline lookup yields CDR1 SEHNR and CDR2 FQNEAQ (reference sequence). DNA for the CDR3: TGTGCCAGCAGCTCGGCGACAGGGGTGAAAAACATTCAGTACTTC. This sequence encodes CASSSATGVKNIQYF.

J is TRBJ2-5 and V is TRBV28; the D is unclear. This CDR3 comprises 15 residues. Trimming pared 6 bases from V and 5 bases from J, leaving 19 bases between. Germline CDR1 is MDHEN and CDR2 is SYDVKM. CDR3 sequence: CASSPSTELAETQYF. The DNA of the CDR3 is TGTGCCAGCAGCCCAAGCACCGAACTGGCGGAGACCCAGTACTTC. Together with reference TRBV28 and TRBJ2-5, the CDR3 gives the full variable domain: DVKVTQSSRYLVKRTGEKVFLECVQDMDHENMFWYRQDPGLGLRLIYFSYDVKMKEKGDIPEGYSVSREKKERFSLILESASTNQTSMYLCASSPSTELAETQYFGPGTRLLVL.

The chain combines TRBV6-1 with TRBJ2-5, with 7 bases lining up with TRBD1. CDR3 length: 13 residues. Germline-derived CDR1 and CDR2 are MNHNS and SASEGT. The ends lost 8 bases at V and 4 bases at J; junction bases unmatched: 7. The DNA of the CDR3 is TGTGCCAGCTTAAGGGGGCGTAGAGAGACCCAGTACTTC. Protein: CASLRGRRETQYF.

V and J are TRBV11-1 and TRBJ1-1; 8 bases are shared with TRBD1. V trimming: 0 bases; J trimming: 11 bases; junction bases outside the gene matches: 5. The CDR3 is made up of 13 amino acids. Germline assignment: CDR1 SGHAT and CDR2 FQDESV (reference sequence). CDR3 region: CASSLAPDRVAFF. In nucleotides, the CDR3 is TGTGCCAGCAGCTTAGCCCCGGACAGGGTGGCTTTCTTT.

The chain joins TRBV24-1 to TRBJ1-5; D uncertain. Germline V gene lookup returns CDR1 KGHDR and CDR2 SFDVKD. The V and J ends lost 4 bases and 6 bases respectively, with 12 bases between them. The CDR3 is 14 amino acids. The CDR3 nucleotides read TGTGCCACCAGTGACGAGAGGGCATCTCAGCCCCAGCATTTT. Translating gives CATSDERASQPQHF.

There are many counts of this clonotype. V usage is TRBV12-5 and J usage is TRBJ1-1, with D unresolved. V was clipped by 6 bases and J by 7 bases, with 18 bases between them. Germline CDR1 is LGHNT and CDR2 is FRNRAP. The CDR3 totals 14 residues. The CDR3 nucleotides are TGTGCTAGTGGCCAGAAACCACCTCCCGTTGAAGCTTTCTTT. It translates to CASGQKPPPVEAFF.

The V gene is TRBV28, the J gene TRBJ1-1, with D possibly being TRBD1 (5 bases). The V and J ends lost 6 bases and 5 bases respectively, with 16 bases between them. Germline V gene data show CDR1 as MDHEN and CDR2 as SYDVKM. The CDR3 contains 14 residues. DNA for the CDR3: TGTGCCAGCAGAGTGGCAGGGTTGGCGACTGAAGCTTTCTTT. Its translation is CASRVAGLATEAFF. Together with reference TRBV28 and TRBJ1-1, the CDR3 gives the full variable domain: DVKVTQSSRYLVKRTGEKVFLECVQDMDHENMFWYRQDPGLGLRLIYFSYDVKMKEKGDIPEGYSVSREKKERFSLILESASTNQTSMYLCASRVAGLATEAFFGQGTRLTVV.

The rearrangement links TRBV12-3 or TRBV12-4 to TRBJ1-6, with a possible D match to TRBD1 (6 bases). With 1 base removed from V and 7 bases from J, the gap between germline ends came to 11 bases. The CDR3 extends over 15 amino acids. In DNA form, the CDR3 reads TGTGCCAGCAGTTTAGGGGGAAGGGGGAATTCACCCCTCCACTTT. It translates to CASSLGGRGNSPLHF.

This clonotype was seen ten or more times. The genes are TRBV6-4 and TRBJ2-7; D call uncertain. Trimming took off 4 bases at V and 2 bases at J, with 9 bases between the two ends. Germline V CDR1 and CDR2: MRHNA, SNTAGT. The CDR3 contains 13 residues. The CDR3, as DNA: TGTGCCAGCAGTGCAACGGAGACCTACGAGCAGTACTTC. Its protein product is CASSATETYEQYF.

This clonotype was seen many times. This chain joins TRBV6-2 or TRBV6-3 and TRBJ2-7, with TRBD2 matching over 13 bases. The J segment lost 3 bases and the V segment lost 4 bases, leaving 3 bases of the junction unmatched. The germline gives CDR1 MNHEY, CDR2 SVGEGT. CDR3 size: 15 residues. CDR3 amino acids: CASSFRLAGGYEQYF. The CDR3 DNA sequence: TGTGCCAGCAGTTTCAGACTAGCGGGAGGCTACGAGCAGTACTTC.

The rearrangement joins TRBV6-5 to TRBJ1-1, with D possibly matching TRBD1 (6 bases). Germline assignment: CDR1 MNHEY and CDR2 SVGAGI. Trimming left V 0 bases short and J 3 bases short, with 11 bases between. The CDR3 consists of 15 residues. The CDR3 sequence is CASSYSQGGYTEAFF. CDR3 coding DNA: TGTGCCAGCAGTTACTCACAGGGCGGCTACACTGAAGCTTTCTTT.

In its sample, this clonotype was seen many times. V and J are TRBV2 and TRBJ2-2, with D tentatively TRBD2 (6 bases). The CDR3 contains 15 residues. Germline-derived CDR1 and CDR2 are SNHLY and FYNNEI. V lost 3 bases to trimming and J lost 5 bases, with 13 bases between them. CDR3 in DNA: TGTGCCAGCAGTGAGTCGGGGGTCGGTACCGGGGAGCTGTTTTTT. It translates to CASSESGVGTGELFF.

This clonotype came up many times. The rearrangement joins TRBV6-1 to TRBJ2-7, with D possibly TRBD1 on 5 matching bases. Germline lookup yields CDR1 MNHNS and CDR2 SASEGT. Trimming took 7 bases from V and 0 from J, leaving 10 bases between them. CDR3 length equals 13 residues. The DNA of the CDR3 is TGTGCCAGCATCGGACATCACTCCTACGAGCAGTACTTC. Protein product: CASIGHHSYEQYF.

This chain joins TRBV10-3 and TRBJ1-1; D call uncertain. The CDR3 contains 16 residues. Germline CDR1 is ENHRY and CDR2 is SYGVKD. V lost 4 bases to trimming and J lost 0 bases, with 15 bases between them. CDR3 sequence: CAISVSRGEMNTEAFF. In DNA form, the CDR3 reads TGTGCCATCAGTGTCTCCCGGGGAGAGATGAACACTGAAGCTTTCTTT.

The chain is built from TRBV6-1 and TRBJ2-7, with 8 bases lining up with TRBD1. The CDR3 spans 15 residues. V dropped 6 bases and J dropped 2; count of bases not matched to a gene: 9. The germline gives CDR1 MNHNS, CDR2 SASEGT. The CDR3 coding sequence is TGTGCCAGCAGAGCGCCGAAGGGACAGGCCTACGAGCAGTACTTC. It is translated as CASRAPKGQAYEQYF.

This clonotype has ten or more counts. Written as DNA, the CDR3 is TGTGCCAGCAGTTACGCGGAACGATCGTCGAACACTGAAGCTTTCTTT. Its protein product is CASSYAERSSNTEAFF. V usage is TRBV6-2 or TRBV6-3 and J usage is TRBJ1-1; D unclear. The V end lost 2 bases, the J end lost 1 base, and 14 bases lay between the germline ends. Germline CDR1 is MNHEY and CDR2 is SVGEGT. This CDR3 region has 16 residues.